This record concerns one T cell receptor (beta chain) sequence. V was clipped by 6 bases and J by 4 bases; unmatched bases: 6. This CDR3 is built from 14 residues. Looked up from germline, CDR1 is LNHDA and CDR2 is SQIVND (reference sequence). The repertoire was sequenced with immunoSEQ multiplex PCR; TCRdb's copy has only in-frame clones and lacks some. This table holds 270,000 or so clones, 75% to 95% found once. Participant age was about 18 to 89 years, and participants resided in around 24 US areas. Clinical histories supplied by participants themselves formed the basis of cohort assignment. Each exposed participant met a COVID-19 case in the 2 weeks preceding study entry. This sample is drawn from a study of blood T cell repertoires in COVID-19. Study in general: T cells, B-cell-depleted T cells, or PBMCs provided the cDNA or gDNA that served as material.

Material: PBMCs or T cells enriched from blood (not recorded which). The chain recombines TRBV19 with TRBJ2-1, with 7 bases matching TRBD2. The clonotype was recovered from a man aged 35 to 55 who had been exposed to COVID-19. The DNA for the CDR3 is TGTGCCAGTAGCCCGGGGGGAGAGTACAATGAGCAGTTCTTC. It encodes CASSPGGEYNEQFF.